These T cell receptor beta chains were read from a single sample in a study of blood T cell repertoires in COVID-19. Assay: immunoSEQ multiplex PCR; the TCRdb copy retains only in-frame clones and omits some. The table lists about 180,000 clones, approximately 84% of them singletons, with around 7% in the top ten. The sequencing input was peripheral blood. These receptors all come from a human donor in a cohort sampled during active COVID-19. Both conserved end residues are trimmed from each CDR3. The order of the fields is V gene, J gene, CDR3 protein.

V gene: TRBV5-1
J gene: TRBJ1-1
CDR3 protein: ASSSLPNINTEAF

V gene: TRBV2
J gene: TRBJ2-6
CDR3 protein: ARQYSGANVLT

V gene: TRBV7-2
J gene: TRBJ2-7
CDR3 protein: ASSLDYAYEQY

V gene: TRBV7-9
J gene: TRBJ2-2
CDR3 protein: ASSLQGGELF

V gene: TRBV7-9
J gene: TRBJ2-7
CDR3 protein: ASSSNGGRLQGEQY

V gene: TRBV6-5
J gene: TRBJ2-3
CDR3 protein: ASSKRTGGADTQY

V gene: TRBV20-1
J gene: TRBJ2-3
CDR3 protein: SASVAGAGLDTQY

V gene: TRBV5-1
J gene: TRBJ2-7
CDR3 protein: ASSPPDRDEQY

V gene: TRBV3-1/TRBV3-2
J gene: TRBJ1-2
CDR3 protein: ASSQEQGNGYT

V gene: TRBV5-8
J gene: TRBJ2-5
CDR3 protein: ASSLVEGLQETQY

V gene: TRBV4-2
J gene: TRBJ1-2
CDR3 protein: ASSPGDSPNYGYT

V gene: TRBV29-1
J gene: TRBJ2-2
CDR3 protein: SVDRGQQLGNTGELF

V gene: TRBV5-1
J gene: TRBJ2-5
CDR3 protein: ASSSRTGEETQY

V gene: TRBV7-8
J gene: TRBJ1-4
CDR3 protein: ASSLASRPNEKLF

V gene: TRBV7-8
J gene: TRBJ1-4
CDR3 protein: ASRPDLQTGTNEKLF

V gene: TRBV4-1
J gene: TRBJ1-1
CDR3 protein: ASSYTGRNTEAF

V gene: TRBV19
J gene: TRBJ1-1
CDR3 protein: ASSIGRDLNTEAF

V gene: TRBV29-1
J gene: TRBJ2-4
CDR3 protein: SVEHRARDNIQY

V gene: TRBV4-1
J gene: TRBJ1-1
CDR3 protein: ASSPRDMNTEAF

V gene: TRBV27
J gene: TRBJ1-5
CDR3 protein: ARPSRDNRNQPQH

V gene: TRBV5-4
J gene: TRBJ2-5
CDR3 protein: ASSLGQGPETQY

V gene: TRBV7-9
J gene: TRBJ2-4
CDR3 protein: ASRRTSGDIQY

V gene: TRBV11-2
J gene: TRBJ1-1
CDR3 protein: ASSQVSTEAF

V gene: TRBV6-5
J gene: TRBJ1-1
CDR3 protein: ASSRGTGSEAF

V gene: TRBV7-3
J gene: TRBJ1-1
CDR3 protein: ASSLTPGTEAF

V gene: TRBV11-2
J gene: TRBJ2-5
CDR3 protein: ASSSPTGLADKETQY

V gene: TRBV11-1
J gene: TRBJ1-1
CDR3 protein: ASSYRGGPNTEAF

V gene: TRBV5-1
J gene: TRBJ1-3
CDR3 protein: ASSLGGQGSGNTIY

V gene: TRBV5-1
J gene: TRBJ2-2
CDR3 protein: ASSNPAGWNTGELF

V gene: TRBV21-1
J gene: TRBJ2-7
CDR3 protein: ASSNWTGLHEQY

V gene: TRBV3-1/TRBV3-2
J gene: TRBJ1-1
CDR3 protein: ASSQDFAGPDEAF

V gene: TRBV2
J gene: TRBJ1-1
CDR3 protein: ASSPGRNTEAF

V gene: TRBV3-1/TRBV3-2
J gene: TRBJ2-7
CDR3 protein: ASSQDLLAGSSEQY

V gene: TRBV29-1
J gene: TRBJ2-1
CDR3 protein: SVASESSYNEQF

V gene: TRBV5-4
J gene: TRBJ2-7
CDR3 protein: ASRTGTGERKEGFLH

V gene: TRBV19
J gene: TRBJ2-7
CDR3 protein: ASSLDRGAYEQY

V gene: TRBV27
J gene: TRBJ2-7
CDR3 protein: ASSFNRGPEQY

V gene: TRBV5-1
J gene: TRBJ1-1
CDR3 protein: ASSLDDRQRMNTEAF

V gene: TRBV6-6
J gene: TRBJ2-5
CDR3 protein: ASSYEGGGKTQY

V gene: TRBV2
J gene: TRBJ2-7
CDR3 protein: ASSGVTSRYEQY

V gene: TRBV4-1
J gene: TRBJ2-2
CDR3 protein: ASSQPSGGAAGELF

V gene: TRBV9
J gene: TRBJ2-5
CDR3 protein: ASSVGGETQY

V gene: TRBV19
J gene: TRBJ1-1
CDR3 protein: ASTTLRDTEAF

V gene: TRBV9
J gene: TRBJ1-1
CDR3 protein: ASSVGRVGATEAF

V gene: TRBV5-1
J gene: TRBJ2-3
CDR3 protein: ASSHGVLQGTTDTQY

V gene: TRBV2
J gene: TRBJ2-1
CDR3 protein: ANNTGTGDKNYLYNEQF

V gene: TRBV2
J gene: TRBJ2-7
CDR3 protein: ASRTGTSQLYEQY

V gene: TRBV6-5
J gene: TRBJ1-5
CDR3 protein: ATQSAGGFNQPQH

V gene: TRBV9
J gene: TRBJ1-1
CDR3 protein: ASSVTANTEAF

V gene: TRBV3-1/TRBV3-2
J gene: TRBJ2-7
CDR3 protein: ASSPSGQGRYEQY